One sample yielded the 8 T cell receptor beta chains listed below, sequenced in a study of cytomegalovirus exposure and HLA in healthy donors. PCR involved 60 Vbeta and 13 Jbeta primers. TCRdb's table, derived via immunoSEQ multiplex PCR, lists solely in-frame clones and lacks some. This sample contains about 65,000 clones. Sequencing was carried out using PBMCs. All receptors derive from a boy between 5 and 17 years old in good health and CMV-seronegative.

V gene TRBV18 combines with J gene TRBJ2-1; D might be TRBD2 (6 bases). V lost 5 bases, J lost 8 bases, and 13 bases lay in between. Looked up from germline, CDR1 is KGHSH and CDR2 is LQKENI. The CDR3 consists of 13 residues. The CDR3 sequence: CASSADQRDEQFF. The CDR3 nucleotides are TGTGCCAGCTCAGCCGACCAGCGGGATGAGCAGTTCTTC.

The chain carries TRBV5-5 and TRBJ1-6, with TRBD1 matching 7 bases. The CDR3 length is 16 residues. Germline values: CDR1 SGHKS, CDR2 YYEKEE (reference sequence). V gave up 4 bases and J gave up 5 bases; unmatched junction bases: 9. As DNA, the CDR3 is TGTGCCAGCAGCGGAGGGGGCGCCATAGATAATTCACCCCTCCACTTT. It specifies CASSGGGAIDNSPLHF.

The chain employs TRBV6-5 and TRBJ1-1; D is unclear. CDR1 and CDR2 from the germline V gene are MNHEY and SVGAGI. The CDR3 is 14 amino acids. V shed 7 bases and J shed 5 bases, with 17 bases lying between them. DNA of the CDR3: TGTGCCAGCAAGCCAGCGACCCCGGCGACTGAAGCTTTCTTT. It encodes CASKPATPATEAFF.

This chain joins TRBV6-1 and TRBJ1-3; D remains ambiguous. The CDR3 covers 15 residues. The ends were cut back, 3 bases at V and 3 bases at J, with 12 bases in the middle. Germline V CDR1 and CDR2: MNHNS, SASEGT. The chain's CDR3 is CASSDGLGGGNTIYF. DNA for the CDR3: TGTGCCAGCAGTGATGGGCTGGGAGGTGGAAACACCATATATTTT.

The J gene is TRBJ2-5, the V gene TRBV5-6; 7 bases line up with TRBD2. V trimming: 2 bases; J trimming: 7 bases; junction bases outside the gene matches: 5. The germline V gene encodes CDR1 SGHDT and CDR2 YYEEEE. CDR3 length: 13 residues. This chain's CDR3 is CASSLKRGGTQYF. The DNA of the CDR3 is TGTGCCAGCAGCTTAAAGCGGGGCGGGACCCAGTACTTC.

The rearrangement links TRBV5-4 to TRBJ1-4; 11 positions agree with TRBD1. Germline V CDR1 and CDR2: SGHNT, YYREEE (reference sequence). V shed 4 bases, J shed 6 bases, and the junction held 5 bases outside the gene matches. The CDR3 spans 15 residues. The CDR3 spells CASSTPGQGDEKLFF. The DNA for the CDR3 is TGTGCCAGCAGCACCCCGGGACAGGGGGATGAAAAACTGTTTTTT. The variable domain in full, with the rest retrieved from reference TRBV5-4 and TRBJ1-4, is ETGVTQSPTHLIKTRGQQVTLRCSSQSGHNTVSWYQQALGQGPQFIFQYYREEENGRGNFPPRFSGLQFPNYSSELNVNALELDDSALYLCASSTPGQGDEKLFFGSGTQLSVL.

J is TRBJ2-7 and V is TRBV19; TRBD1 is a possible D gene (6 bases). The germline V gene encodes CDR1 LNHDA and CDR2 SQIVND (reference sequence). The CDR3 has 14 residues. The germline V and J ends were trimmed by 5 bases and 1 base, with 12 bases remaining between them. The chain's CDR3 is CASSSQTGSYEQYF. The CDR3 DNA follows: TGTGCCAGTAGTTCTCAGACAGGTTCCTACGAGCAGTACTTC. Based on the CDR3 plus reference TRBV19 and TRBJ2-7, the full variable domain is DGGITQSPKYLFRKEGQNVTLSCEQNLNHDAMYWYRQDPGQGLRLIYYSQIVNDFQKGDIAEGYSVSREKKESFPLTVTSAQKNPTAFYLCASSSQTGSYEQYFGPGTRLTVT.

This sequence joins TRBV13 and TRBJ1-1; the D gene is possibly TRBD1 (6 bases). This CDR3 has 19 amino acids. V was trimmed by 4 bases and J by 0 bases, leaving 24 bases between them. Germline V gene sequence: CDR1 PRHDT, CDR2 FYEKMQ (reference sequence). For the CDR3, the DNA is TGTGCCAGCAGCTACGGAACAGGGTTAGCAGGGGCCATGAACACTGAAGCTTTCTTT. Translation: CASSYGTGLAGAMNTEAFF.